This paragraph covers one T cell receptor (beta chain) sequence. The sample is drawn from a study of human CD8 memory T cell subsets. Total CD8+ T cells were enriched by negative magnetic separation. By UMI-labeled 5' RACE, the TCR beta libraries were made. TCRdb reprocessed the 5' RACE reads and reports one entry per CDR3 protein, with no DNA. Its listing shows roughly 10,000 distinct CDR3 sequences. The CDR3 consists of 19 residues. Germline lookup yields CDR1 LGHDT and CDR2 YNNKEL (reference sequence). The TCR sequence derives from a human donor in good health. This chain uses TRBV3-1 with TRBJ1-1; TCRdb's assignment of TRBD1 cannot be checked, as there is no DNA. The sequencing input was CD8+ T cells from PBMCs. The CDR3 protein is CASSLLISLPGQGNTEAFF.